A single T cell receptor beta chain is shown here with its context. Its cognate antigen has yet to be identified. It has no much larger one-base neighbor in the sample; base qualities were not kept. CDR3 length: 12 amino acids, cysteine to phenylalanine. The entry retains the CDR3 DNA only, 36 bases that are in frame from base 1. Germline trimming amounts to 3 bases on V and 12 bases on J, with 7 as the count of junction bases outside the gene matches. CDR1 and CDR2 are drawn from the germline V gene: SQVTM, ANQGSEA. Library method: PCR. Sequencing used an Illumina HiSeq 2500. TCR libraries were prepared with molecular barcoding, using unique molecular identifiers to normalize TCRbeta repertoire quantification. Starting from the raw public reads, TCRdb applied fastp trimming at Q25, assembled clones with MiXCR and retained in-frame beta chains. Identical CDR3 protein sequences are pooled into one entry, listed with their most common genes and DNA. Counted in this sample were roughly 500,000 distinct CDR3 sequences; about 17% of them appeared once. The biggest ten clones account for 2.5% to 3.5% of the sample.

This specimen comes from a study of T-cell reconstitution after alpha-beta-depleted transplantation in children (dated by TCRdb to the mid-2010s). Concerning the study at large: The study quantitatively tracked T-cell immune reconstitution after TCRalphabeta/CD19-depleted allogeneic hematopoietic cell transplantation in children using TCR repertoire profiling.

The chain joins TRBV29-1 to TRBJ2-1; 8 bases in the middle match TRBD1. The sequence came from a human donor who donated a stem cell graft to a child with acute lymphoblastic leukemia. The specimen was PBMCs from the stem cell graft donor, collected from the stem cell graft. The DNA is as follows: TGCAGCGTTGAGACAGGGGATTTCTGGCAGTTCTTC. It specifies CSVETGDFWQFF.